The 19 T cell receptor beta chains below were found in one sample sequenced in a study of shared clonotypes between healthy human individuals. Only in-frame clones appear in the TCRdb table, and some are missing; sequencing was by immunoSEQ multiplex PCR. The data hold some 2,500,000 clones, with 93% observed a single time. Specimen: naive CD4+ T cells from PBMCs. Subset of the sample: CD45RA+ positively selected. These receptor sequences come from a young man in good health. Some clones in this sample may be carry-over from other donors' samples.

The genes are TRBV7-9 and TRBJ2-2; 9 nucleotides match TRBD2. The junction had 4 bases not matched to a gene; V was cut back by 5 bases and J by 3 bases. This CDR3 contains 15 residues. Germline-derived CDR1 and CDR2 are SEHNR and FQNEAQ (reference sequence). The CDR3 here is CASSASGKDTGELFF. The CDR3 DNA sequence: TGTGCCAGCAGCGCTAGCGGGAAGGACACCGGGGAGCTGTTTTTT.

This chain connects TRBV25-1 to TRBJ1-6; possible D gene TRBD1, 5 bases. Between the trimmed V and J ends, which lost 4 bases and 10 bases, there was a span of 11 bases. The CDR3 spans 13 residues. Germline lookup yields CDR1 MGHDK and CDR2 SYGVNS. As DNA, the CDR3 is TGTGCCAGCAGTGCTCACGGGGGATCACCCCTCCACTTT. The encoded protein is CASSAHGGSPLHF.

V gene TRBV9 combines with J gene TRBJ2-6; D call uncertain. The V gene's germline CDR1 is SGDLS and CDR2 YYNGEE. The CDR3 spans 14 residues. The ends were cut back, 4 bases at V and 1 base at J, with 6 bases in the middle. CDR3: CASSLLSGANVLTF. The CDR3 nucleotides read TGTGCCAGCAGCCTTCTGTCTGGGGCCAACGTCCTGACTTTC.

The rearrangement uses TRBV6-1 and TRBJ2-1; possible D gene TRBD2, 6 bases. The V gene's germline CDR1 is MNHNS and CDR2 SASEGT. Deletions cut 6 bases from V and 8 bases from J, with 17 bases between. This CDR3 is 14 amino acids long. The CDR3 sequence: CASRRDGGRDEQFF. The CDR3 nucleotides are TGTGCCAGCAGGCGGGACGGCGGGCGGGATGAGCAGTTCTTC.

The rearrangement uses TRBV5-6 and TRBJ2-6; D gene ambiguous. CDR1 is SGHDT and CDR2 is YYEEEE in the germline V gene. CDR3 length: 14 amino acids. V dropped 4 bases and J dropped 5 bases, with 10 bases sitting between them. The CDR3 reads CASSPILRANVLTF. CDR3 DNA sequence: TGTGCCAGCAGCCCCATTTTGAGGGCCAACGTCCTGACTTTC. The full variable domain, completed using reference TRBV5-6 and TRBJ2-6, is DAGVTQSPTHLIKTRGQQVTLRCSPKSGHDTVSWYQQALGQGPQFIFQYYEEEERQRGNFPDRFSGHQFPNYSSELNVNALLLGDSALYLCASSPILRANVLTFGAGSRLTVL.

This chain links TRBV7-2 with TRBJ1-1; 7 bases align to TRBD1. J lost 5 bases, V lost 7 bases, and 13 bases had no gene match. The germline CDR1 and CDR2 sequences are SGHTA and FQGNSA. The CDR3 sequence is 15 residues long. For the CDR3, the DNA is TGTGCCAGCACCCTGGGGGACAGAGGGAGTACTGAAGCTTTCTTT. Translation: CASTLGDRGSTEAFF.

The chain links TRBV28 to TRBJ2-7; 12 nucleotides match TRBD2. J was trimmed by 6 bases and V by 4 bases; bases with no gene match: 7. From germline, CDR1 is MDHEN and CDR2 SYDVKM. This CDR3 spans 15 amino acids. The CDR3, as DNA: TGTGCCAGCAGTTCGACTAGCGGGAGACTGGGCGAGCAGTACTTC. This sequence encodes CASSSTSGRLGEQYF.

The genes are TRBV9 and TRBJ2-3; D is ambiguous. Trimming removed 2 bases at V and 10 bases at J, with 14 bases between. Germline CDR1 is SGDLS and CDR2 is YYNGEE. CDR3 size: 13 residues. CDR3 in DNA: TGTGCCAGCAGCGTTACATGGGCCCAAGCGCAGTATTTT. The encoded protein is CASSVTWAQAQYF.

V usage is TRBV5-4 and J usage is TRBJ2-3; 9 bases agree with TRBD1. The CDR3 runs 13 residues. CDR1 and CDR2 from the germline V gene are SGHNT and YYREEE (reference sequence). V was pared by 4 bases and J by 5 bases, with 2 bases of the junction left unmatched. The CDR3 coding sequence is TGTGCCAGCAGCCCGACAGGGGGAGATACGCAGTATTTT. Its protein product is CASSPTGGDTQYF.

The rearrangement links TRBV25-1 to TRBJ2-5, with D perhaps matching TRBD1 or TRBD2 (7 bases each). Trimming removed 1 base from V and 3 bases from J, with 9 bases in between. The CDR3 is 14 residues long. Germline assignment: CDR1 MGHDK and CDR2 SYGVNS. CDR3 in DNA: TGTGCCAGCAGTGAATCAGGGGGGGAAGAGACCCAGTACTTC. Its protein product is CASSESGGEETQYF.

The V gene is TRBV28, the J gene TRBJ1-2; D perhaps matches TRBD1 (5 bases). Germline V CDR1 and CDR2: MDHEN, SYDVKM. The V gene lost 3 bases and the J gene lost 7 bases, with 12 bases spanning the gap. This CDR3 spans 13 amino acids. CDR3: CASSFYVGPGYTF. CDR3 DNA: TGTGCCAGCAGTTTCTATGTGGGGCCTGGCTACACCTTC.

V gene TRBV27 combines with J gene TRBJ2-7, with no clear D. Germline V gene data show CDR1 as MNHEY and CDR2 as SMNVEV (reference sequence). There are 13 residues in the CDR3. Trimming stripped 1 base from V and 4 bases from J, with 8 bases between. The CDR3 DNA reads TGTGCCAGCAGTTTATTTTTCCGTTACGAGCAGTACTTC. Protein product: CASSLFFRYEQYF.

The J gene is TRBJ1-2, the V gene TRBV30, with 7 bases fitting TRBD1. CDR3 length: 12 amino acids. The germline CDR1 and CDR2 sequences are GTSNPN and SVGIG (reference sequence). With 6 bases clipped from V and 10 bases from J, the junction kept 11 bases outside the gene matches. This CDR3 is CACRGQFTPYTF. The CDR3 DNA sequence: TGTGCCTGCCGGGGACAGTTTACGCCCTACACCTTC.

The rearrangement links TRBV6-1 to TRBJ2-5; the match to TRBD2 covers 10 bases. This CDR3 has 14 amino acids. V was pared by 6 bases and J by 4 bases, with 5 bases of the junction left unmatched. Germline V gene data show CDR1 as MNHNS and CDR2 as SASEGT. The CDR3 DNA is TGTGCCAGCAGCGCTAGCGGGAGCACAGAGACCCAGTACTTC. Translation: CASSASGSTETQYF.

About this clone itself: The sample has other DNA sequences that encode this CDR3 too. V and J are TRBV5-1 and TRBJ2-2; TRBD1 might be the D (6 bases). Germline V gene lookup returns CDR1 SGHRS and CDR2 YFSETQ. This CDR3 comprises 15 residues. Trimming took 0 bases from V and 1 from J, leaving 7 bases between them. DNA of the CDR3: TGCGCCAGCAGCTTGGCAGGGGAGAACACCGGGGAGCTGTTTTTT. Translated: CASSLAGENTGELFF.

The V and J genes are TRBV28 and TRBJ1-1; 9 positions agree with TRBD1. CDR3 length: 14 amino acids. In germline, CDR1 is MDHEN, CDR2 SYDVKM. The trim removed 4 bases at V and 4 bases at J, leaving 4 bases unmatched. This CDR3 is CASSSGQGITEAFF. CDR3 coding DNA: TGTGCCAGCAGTTCTGGACAGGGGATCACTGAAGCTTTCTTT.

The CDR3 reads CASSVDAEAFF. Written as DNA, the CDR3 is TGTGCCAGCAGTGTAGACGCTGAAGCTTTCTTT. V is TRBV28 and J is TRBJ1-1; D remains unclear. The CDR3 has 11 amino acids. Germline V gene lookup returns CDR1 MDHEN and CDR2 SYDVKM. V lost 5 bases, J lost 6 bases, and 7 bases lay in between.

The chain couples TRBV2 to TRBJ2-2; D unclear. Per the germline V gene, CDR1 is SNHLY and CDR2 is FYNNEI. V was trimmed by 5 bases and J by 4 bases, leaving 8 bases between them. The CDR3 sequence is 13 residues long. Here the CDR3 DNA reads TGTGCCAGCAGTTCGGAGAGCACCGGGGAGCTGTTTTTT. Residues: CASSSESTGELFF.

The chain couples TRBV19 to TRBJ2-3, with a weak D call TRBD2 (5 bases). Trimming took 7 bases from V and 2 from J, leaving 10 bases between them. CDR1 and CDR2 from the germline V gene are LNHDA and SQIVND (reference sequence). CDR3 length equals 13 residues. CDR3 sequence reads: CASTAEYTDTQYF. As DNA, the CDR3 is TGTGCCAGTACAGCGGAGTACACAGATACGCAGTATTTT.